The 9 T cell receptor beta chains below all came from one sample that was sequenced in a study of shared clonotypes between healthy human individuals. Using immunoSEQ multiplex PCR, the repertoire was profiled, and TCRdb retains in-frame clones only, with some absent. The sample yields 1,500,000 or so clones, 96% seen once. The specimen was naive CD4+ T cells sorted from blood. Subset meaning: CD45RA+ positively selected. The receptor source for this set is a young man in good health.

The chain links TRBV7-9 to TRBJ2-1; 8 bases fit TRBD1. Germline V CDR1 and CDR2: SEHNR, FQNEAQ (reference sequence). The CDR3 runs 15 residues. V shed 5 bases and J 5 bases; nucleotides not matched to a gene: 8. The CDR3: CASSRRQGTHNEQFF. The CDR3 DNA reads TGTGCCAGCAGCCGCCGACAGGGGACCCACAATGAGCAGTTCTTC.

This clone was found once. The CDR3 protein is CASSSSGGTQYF. CDR3 DNA: TGTGCCAGCAGCTCTAGCGGTGGCACGCAGTATTTT. The rearrangement links TRBV9 to TRBJ2-3; 7 nucleotides align to TRBD2. The V segment lost 4 bases and the J segment 9 bases; nucleotides outside the gene matches: 5. Germline loops: CDR1 SGDLS, CDR2 YYNGEE. The CDR3 contains 12 residues.

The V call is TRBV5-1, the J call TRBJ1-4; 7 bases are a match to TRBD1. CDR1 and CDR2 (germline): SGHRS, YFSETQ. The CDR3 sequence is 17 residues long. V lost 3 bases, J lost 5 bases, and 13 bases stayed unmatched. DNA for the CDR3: TGCGCCAGCAGCTCCCGCCCCCGACAGGGCCGAAATGAAAAACTGTTTTTT. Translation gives CASSSRPRQGRNEKLFF.

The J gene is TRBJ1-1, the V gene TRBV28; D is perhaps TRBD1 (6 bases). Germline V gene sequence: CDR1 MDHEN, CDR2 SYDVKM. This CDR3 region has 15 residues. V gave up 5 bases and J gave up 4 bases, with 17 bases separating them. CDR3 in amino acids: CASSPRRGGGTEAFF. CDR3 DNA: TGTGCCAGCAGTCCCCGCCGGGGAGGGGGCACTGAAGCTTTCTTT.

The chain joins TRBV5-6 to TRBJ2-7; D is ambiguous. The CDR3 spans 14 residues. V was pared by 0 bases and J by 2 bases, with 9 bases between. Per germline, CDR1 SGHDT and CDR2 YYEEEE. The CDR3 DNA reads TGTGCCAGCAGCTTGGCAGCAGAAACCTACGAGCAGTACTTC. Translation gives CASSLAAETYEQYF.

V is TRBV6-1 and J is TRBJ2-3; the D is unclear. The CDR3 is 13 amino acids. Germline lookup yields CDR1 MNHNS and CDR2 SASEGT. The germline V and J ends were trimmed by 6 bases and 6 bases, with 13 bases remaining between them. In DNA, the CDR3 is TGTGCCAGCAGCCCCCCGTCGTCCGATACGCAGTATTTT. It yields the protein CASSPPSSDTQYF.

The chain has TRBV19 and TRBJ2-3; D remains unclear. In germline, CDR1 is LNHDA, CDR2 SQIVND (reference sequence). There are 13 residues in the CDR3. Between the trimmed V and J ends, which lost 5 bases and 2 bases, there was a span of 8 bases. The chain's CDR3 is CASSQRATDTQYF. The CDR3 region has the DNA TGTGCCAGTAGTCAAAGGGCCACAGATACGCAGTATTTT. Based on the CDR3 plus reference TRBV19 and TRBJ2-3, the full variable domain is DGGITQSPKYLFRKEGQNVTLSCEQNLNHDAMYWYRQDPGQGLRLIYYSQIVNDFQKGDIAEGYSVSREKKESFPLTVTSAQKNPTAFYLCASSQRATDTQYFGPGTRLTVL.

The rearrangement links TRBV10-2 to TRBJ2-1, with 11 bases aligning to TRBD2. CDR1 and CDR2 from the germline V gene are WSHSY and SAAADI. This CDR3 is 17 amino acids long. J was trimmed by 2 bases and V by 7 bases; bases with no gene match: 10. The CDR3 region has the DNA TGCGCCAGCAACATCAGACTAGCGGGAATGACCTACAATGAGCAGTTCTTC. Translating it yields CASNIRLAGMTYNEQFF.

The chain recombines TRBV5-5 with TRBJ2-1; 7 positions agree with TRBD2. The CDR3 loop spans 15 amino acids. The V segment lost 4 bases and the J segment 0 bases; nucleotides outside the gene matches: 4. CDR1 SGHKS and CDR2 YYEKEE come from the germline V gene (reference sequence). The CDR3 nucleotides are TGTGCCAGCAGCGGGGGGGTGAGCTCCTACAATGAGCAGTTCTTC. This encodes CASSGGVSSYNEQFF.